These T cell receptor beta chains were read from a single sample in a study of a mutant IDH1 vaccine in newly diagnosed glioma. TCRdb keeps only in-frame clones here, not all; method: immunoSEQ multiplex PCR. The sample comprises around 19,000 clones, roughly four fifths of which are singletons, and 13% rests with the top ten. No cognate antigen is known for these TCRs. The specimen was PBMCs, collected from a glioma patient whose treatment included an IDH1 peptide vaccine. These receptors all come from a man aged 25 to 40 with glioma. Both conserved end residues are part of each CDR3. A D gene is named only where the DNA matches it firmly. The size field is filled for only some rows; it gives once, few, many or a size class.

>TRBV11-2|once|TRBD1|TRBJ2-5
CASSQRDRGETQYF
TGTGCCAGCAGCCAGCGGGACAGGGGAGAGACCCAGTACTTC
>TRBV11-2|.|TRBD2|TRBJ2-3
CASSPRGLAGQRDTQYF
TGTGCCAGCAGCCCCAGGGGACTAGCGGGACAACGAGATACGCAGTATTTT
>TRBV7-2|.|TRBD2|TRBJ2-3
CASSWEREALTDTQYF
TGTGCCAGCAGCTGGGAGCGGGAGGCCCTGACAGATACGCAGTATTTT
>TRBV10-1|.|.|TRBJ2-1
CASSRGTEQFF
TGCGCCAGCAGTAGGGGAACTGAGCAGTTCTTC
>TRBV10-3|.|TRBD1|TRBJ2-5
CAISTQGAKETQYF
TGTGCCATCAGCACTCAGGGGGCTAAGGAGACCCAGTACTTC
>TRBV27|once|.|TRBJ2-5
CASSPSSGSGQKKETQYF
TGTGCCAGCAGCCCTTCATCGGGATCCGGCCAGAAAAAAGAGACCCAGTACTTC
>TRBV29-1|once|.|TRBJ2-7
CSALIRDTFYEQYF
TGCAGCGCTCTTATTCGGGACACCTTCTACGAGCAGTACTTC
>TRBV27|.|.|TRBJ2-1
CASSSTSENEQFF
TGTGCCAGCAGTTCCACCTCTGAGAATGAGCAGTTCTTC
>TRBV2|.|.|TRBJ1-1
CASRFRGRTEAFF
TGTGCCAGCAGGTTCAGGGGTAGGACTGAAGCTTTCTTT
>TRBV5-1|.|TRBD1|TRBJ1-2
CASSFTGTGGGYTF
TGCGCCAGCAGCTTTACCGGGACAGGGGGTGGCTACACCTTC
>TRBV5-6|.|.|TRBJ1-5
CASSLAGYGNQPQHF
TGTGCCAGCAGCTTGGCGGGGTACGGCAATCAGCCCCAGCATTTT
>TRBV5-6|once|.|TRBJ1-1
CASSRSRKGEAFF
TGTGCCAGCAGCCGATCGAGGAAAGGTGAAGCTTTCTTT
>TRBV29-1|.|.|TRBJ1-2
CTAGESWGYTF
TGCACCGCCGGGGAATCCTGGGGCTACACCTTC
>TRBV29-1|.|TRBD1|TRBJ1-3
CSANTGTGRDSGNTIYF
TGCAGCGCCAATACTGGGACAGGGCGAGACTCTGGAAACACCATATATTTT
>TRBV4-2|.|.|TRBJ1-5
CASSQDSRAGDQPQHF
TGTGCCAGCAGCCAAGATTCGAGGGCAGGGGATCAGCCCCAGCATTTT
>TRBV9|once|TRBD2|TRBJ2-1
CASSPRTSGSHYNEQFF
TGTGCCAGCAGCCCCCGGACTAGCGGGAGCCACTACAATGAGCAGTTCTTC
>TRBV6-1|.|.|TRBJ2-3
CASSGGVRRDTQYF
TGTGCCAGCAGTGGCGGGGTCCGTCGTGATACGCAGTATTTT
>TRBV9|.|TRBD2|TRBJ2-1
CASSPRLAGLNEQFF
TGTGCCAGCAGCCCCCGACTAGCGGGTCTCAATGAGCAGTTCTTC
>TRBV4-1|.|TRBD2|TRBJ2-7
CASSQVPSGAPLGEQYF
TGCGCCAGCAGCCAAGTTCCTAGCGGGGCCCCCTTGGGCGAGCAGTACTTC
>TRBV2|medium-sized|TRBD2|TRBJ2-2
CASRGGLAGSNTGELFF
TGTGCCAGCCGGGGCGGGCTAGCGGGATCGAACACCGGGGAGCTGTTTTTT
>TRBV14|.|.|TRBJ2-3
CASSRPQGPDTQYF
TGTGCCAGCAGCCGACCCCAGGGGCCAGATACGCAGTATTTT
>TRBV2|.|.|TRBJ2-7
CASSEARGTLPYEQYF
TGTGCCAGCAGTGAAGCTAGGGGGACGCTCCCCTACGAGCAGTACTTC
>TRBV29-1|.|TRBD1|TRBJ1-2
CSVEGGQAYFPYGYTF
TGCAGCGTTGAAGGGGGACAGGCTTACTTCCCCTATGGCTACACCTTC
>TRBV9|.|.|TRBJ1-1
CASSGRSRGTEAFF
TGTGCCAGCAGCGGCCGCAGTAGGGGAACTGAAGCTTTCTTT
>TRBV19|.|TRBD1|TRBJ1-5
CASSLSRGRDNQPQHF
TGTGCCAGTAGTTTATCCAGGGGGCGAGACAATCAGCCCCAGCATTTT
>TRBV7-6|.|.|TRBJ2-2
CASSLSAESNTGELFF
TGTGCCAGCAGCCTGAGTGCAGAATCGAACACCGGGGAGCTGTTTTTT
>TRBV5-6|.|.|TRBJ1-1
CASSFGLTEAFF
TGTGCCAGCAGCTTCGGACTCACTGAAGCTTTCTTT
>TRBV5-1|.|.|TRBJ2-2
CASSLGSGELFF
TGCGCCAGCAGCTTGGGGTCCGGGGAGCTGTTTTTT
>TRBV9|.|.|TRBJ2-7
CASSAGPVGPLEQYF
TGTGCCAGCAGCGCTGGGCCGGTGGGGCCTCTAGAGCAGTACTTC
>TRBV7-9|.|.|TRBJ1-4
CASSVPGPKGEKLFF
TGTGCCAGCAGCGTTCCGGGACCTAAGGGAGAAAAACTGTTTTTT
>TRBV29-1|.|.|TRBJ2-7
CSVVEGGAYEQYF
TGCAGCGTTGTAGAGGGGGGGGCCTACGAGCAGTACTTC
>TRBV18|.|.|TRBJ1-1
CASSPPNRVNTEAFF
TGTGCCAGCTCACCACCGAACAGAGTGAACACTGAAGCTTTCTTT
>TRBV5-4|.|TRBD1|TRBJ2-7
CASSTPDRASYEQYF
TGTGCCAGCAGCACCCCGGACAGGGCCTCCTACGAGCAGTACTTC
>TRBV14|.|.|TRBJ2-1
CASSQDWPPITYNEQFF
TGTGCCAGCAGCCAAGATTGGCCACCCATTACCTACAATGAGCAGTTCTTC
>TRBV5-5|.|.|TRBJ1-5
CASSLAGANQPQHF
TGTGCCAGCAGCTTGGCAGGGGCCAATCAGCCCCAGCATTTT
>TRBV12-5|.|.|TRBJ1-5
CASGLGSRWEPQHF
TGTGCTAGTGGTTTGGGCTCTCGTTGGGAGCCCCAGCATTTT
>TRBV4-1|.|.|TRBJ1-1
CASSQEGQRNTEAFF
TGCGCCAGCAGCCAAGAAGGGCAACGGAACACTGAAGCTTTCTTT
>TRBV19|.|.|TRBJ1-1
CASRGSGEAFF
TGTGCCAGTAGGGGGTCGGGTGAAGCTTTCTTT
>TRBV6-5|.|.|TRBJ1-2
CASSYSGAGYGYTF
TGTGCCAGCAGTTACTCCGGAGCGGGCTATGGCTACACCTTC